The sample holds a few counts of the clone carrying this T cell receptor (beta chain). Its target is unknown. V was pared by 2 bases and J by 4 bases, with 5 bases between. The CDR3 is 13 residues long. CDR1 is SGHDN, CDR2 FVKESK, per germline. This sample is part of a study of T-cell memory formation after mild COVID-19. Regarding the study as a whole: Pre-infection memory contained some responding clones, which suggested that cross-reactive memory had joined.

Barcoded TCR alpha and TCR beta cDNA libraries with UMIs came from 5'RACE using constant-segment primers. In TCRdb, the 5' RACE reads were re-called with MiXCR into one record per CDR3 protein. The sample has approximately 210,000 distinct CDR3 sequences, roughly 18% seen once; the top ten hold around 2.4%. The material sequenced was PBMCs or a T cell subset sorted from them (not recorded which). This clonotype was sampled from an adult woman who had mild COVID-19 (a few samples of this study predate the infection). Cell type and time point are not known. The genes are TRBV14 and TRBJ1-4; D gene uncertain. CDR3 sequence: CASSQQVNEKLFF. As DNA, the CDR3 is TGTGCCAGCAGCCAACAGGTTAATGAAAAACTGTTTTTT.